Shown below are 31 T cell receptor beta chains from a single sample sequenced in a study of vaccination and CD4 T cells after COVID-19. Stated treatment: roughly 10-day PBMC culture with coronavirus spike peptide pools or control peptides (ViraFEST assay). Cultured CD4+ T cells had their DNA profiled by the Oncomine TCR Beta short-read assay. Using its own MiXCR run on the PCR reads, TCRdb lists one record per CDR3 protein. The sample includes about 5,000 distinct CDR3 sequences, around 71% of them seen just once. Antigen specificity for these receptors is unknown. Sequencing input: CD4+ T cells from blood, cultured in vitro. The receptors come from a human donor who had recovered from COVID-19.

This rearrangement joins TRBV6-5 to TRBJ2-7, with a possible D match to TRBD1 (5 bases). Germline CDR1 reads MNHEY; CDR2 reads SVGAGI. The V and J ends lost 3 bases and 4 bases respectively, with 16 bases between them. This CDR3 has 15 residues. The CDR3 sequence: CASSYPGRGQYEQYF. In DNA, the CDR3 is TGTGCCAGCAGTTATCCCGGAAGGGGCCAGTACGAGCAGTACTTC.

The J gene is TRBJ1-1, the V gene TRBV19; 8 nucleotides line up with TRBD1. This CDR3 spans 16 amino acids. Germline values: CDR1 LNHDA, CDR2 SQIVND (reference sequence). V dropped 10 bases and J dropped 3; count of bases not matched to a gene: 16. The CDR3 bases are TGTGCCACCAACCCAACAGGGGGTAAAGTAGACACTGAAGCTTTCTTT. This codes for CATNPTGGKVDTEAFF.

This sequence joins TRBV28 and TRBJ1-2; TRBD1 is a possible D gene (6 bases). In germline, CDR1 is MDHEN, CDR2 SYDVKM. This CDR3 comprises 14 residues. V dropped 2 bases and J dropped 7 bases, with 14 bases sitting between them. The CDR3 spells CASSLGTSVAGYTF. The CDR3 region has the DNA TGTGCCAGCAGTTTAGGGACATCGGTCGCTGGCTACACCTTC.

The chain combines TRBV20-1 with TRBJ2-4; unclear D gene. CDR1 DFQATT and CDR2 SNEGSKA come from the germline V gene (reference sequence). This CDR3 has 13 residues. V shed 6 bases and J shed 0 bases, with 9 bases lying between them. CDR3 sequence reads: CSASSLAKNIQYF. The CDR3 bases are TGCAGTGCCTCCTCCCTAGCCAAAAACATTCAGTACTTC.

The chain uses TRBV29-1 and TRBJ1-2, with 11 bases aligning to TRBD1. The germline CDR1 and CDR2 sequences are SQVTM and ANQGSEA. This CDR3 contains 14 residues. V shed 7 bases, J shed 2 bases, and the junction held 6 bases outside the gene matches. The CDR3 nucleotides read TGCAGCGCTGGAGGGACAGGGGGGAACTATGGCTACACCTTC. It is translated as CSAGGTGGNYGYTF.

This clonotype was found once. This chain connects TRBV5-4 to TRBJ2-7; 9 bases fit TRBD2. The length of the CDR3 is 15 residues. The V segment lost 1 base and the J segment 3 bases; nucleotides outside the gene matches: 5. Germline CDR1 is SGHNT and CDR2 is YYREEE (reference sequence). The CDR3 bases are TGTGCCAGCAGCTTGTCTAGCGGGACTCACTACGAGCAGTACTTC. Its translation is CASSLSSGTHYEQYF.

This sequence joins TRBV2 and TRBJ2-5; TRBD2 matches 10 bases. V gave up 4 bases and J gave up 5 bases; unmatched junction bases: 13. Germline loops: CDR1 SNHLY, CDR2 FYNNEI. The CDR3 sequence is 17 residues long. The chain's CDR3 is CASSVGASGSLGETQYF. CDR3 nucleotides: TGTGCCAGCAGTGTGGGGGCTAGCGGGAGTTTGGGTGAGACCCAGTACTTC.

The J gene is TRBJ2-7, the V gene TRBV19; D assignment may be TRBD1 or TRBD2 (5 bases each). This CDR3 region has 14 residues. Trimming took off 5 bases at V and 2 bases at J, with 13 bases between the two ends. Germline CDR1 LNHDA, CDR2 SQIVND (reference sequence). The CDR3 loop is CASSDRDGTYEQYF. CDR3 nucleotide sequence: TGTGCCAGTAGTGACCGGGACGGAACCTACGAGCAGTACTTC. Full variable domain (outside the CDR3, taken from reference TRBV19 and TRBJ2-7): DGGITQSPKYLFRKEGQNVTLSCEQNLNHDAMYWYRQDPGQGLRLIYYSQIVNDFQKGDIAEGYSVSREKKESFPLTVTSAQKNPTAFYLCASSDRDGTYEQYFGPGTRLTVT.

V gene TRBV27 combines with J gene TRBJ1-5; D possibly corresponds to TRBD1 (6 bases). Germline V CDR1 and CDR2: MNHEY, SMNVEV (reference sequence). The CDR3 spans 13 residues. The V and J ends lost 7 bases and 1 base respectively, with 8 bases between them. This CDR3 is CASKGVSNQPQHF. Written as DNA, the CDR3 is TGTGCCAGCAAGGGGGTGAGCAATCAGCCCCAGCATTTT.

J is TRBJ2-7 and V is TRBV30; no firm D call. Germline values: CDR1 GTSNPN, CDR2 SVGIG (reference sequence). CDR3 length: 14 residues. The V end lost 4 bases, the J end lost 0 bases, and 13 bases lay between the germline ends. In DNA form, the CDR3 reads TGTGCCTGGACGCAACAGACTTTCTCCTACGAGCAGTACTTC. Its protein is CAWTQQTFSYEQYF.

By share of the sample, this clonotype is medium-sized (0.01 to 0.1%). This sequence joins TRBV12-3 or TRBV12-4 and TRBJ2-1, with D possibly matching TRBD2 (5 bases). The ends were cut back, 3 bases at V and 9 bases at J, with 15 bases in the middle. The CDR3 runs 14 residues. This chain's CDR3 is CASSFSGVLSEQFF. The DNA for the CDR3 is TGTGCCAGCAGTTTTTCCGGGGTGTTGAGTGAGCAGTTCTTC.

The chain is built from TRBV28 and TRBJ1-2; the match to TRBD1 covers 9 bases. Germline V gene data show CDR1 as MDHEN and CDR2 as SYDVKM. Trimming cost V 5 bases and J 4 bases; bases outside gene matches: 2. The CDR3 length is 13 residues. This chain's CDR3 is CASSTGGSYGYTF. The CDR3, as DNA: TGTGCCAGCAGTACAGGGGGCAGCTATGGCTACACCTTC.

The chain employs TRBV5-1 and TRBJ2-1, with D maybe TRBD2 (6 bases). V was shortened by 0 bases and J by 3 bases, with 10 bases between the two germline ends. Germline loops: CDR1 SGHRS, CDR2 YFSETQ. This CDR3 region has 15 residues. CDR3: CASSLAPSDYNEQFF. As DNA, the CDR3 is TGCGCCAGCAGCTTGGCCCCTAGCGACTACAATGAGCAGTTCTTC.

This clonotype was seen more than once but under ten times. The chain employs TRBV20-1 and TRBJ2-5; TRBD1 agrees at 7 bases. This CDR3 spans 15 amino acids. Germline lookup yields CDR1 DFQATT and CDR2 SNEGSKA (reference sequence). With 0 bases clipped from V and 5 bases from J, the junction kept 9 bases outside the gene matches. The chain's CDR3 is CSARDIGGAGETQYF. CDR3 sequence (DNA): TGCAGTGCTAGAGATATAGGGGGCGCAGGGGAGACCCAGTACTTC.

V gene TRBV6-1 combines with J gene TRBJ1-2; TRBD1 aligns across 9 bases. The CDR3 has 14 residues. Germline CDR1 reads MNHNS; CDR2 reads SASEGT. V was pared by 5 bases and J by 6 bases, with 7 bases of the junction left unmatched. CDR3 residues: CASSRTGGPDGYTF. The CDR3 DNA reads as TGTGCCAGCAGTCGAACAGGGGGCCCAGATGGCTACACCTTC.

The rearrangement links TRBV27 to TRBJ1-2, with no clear D. The CDR3 has 12 residues. V was trimmed by 6 bases and J by 2 bases, leaving 7 bases between them. The V gene's germline CDR1 is MNHEY and CDR2 SMNVEV (reference sequence). CDR3: CASSKQNYGYTF. For the CDR3, the DNA is TGTGCCAGCAGCAAACAGAACTATGGCTACACCTTC.

The chain carries TRBV20-1 and TRBJ2-1; no reliable D call. Trimming took off 3 bases at V and 0 bases at J, with 3 bases between the two ends. The CDR3 extends over 12 amino acids. Germline values: CDR1 DFQATT, CDR2 SNEGSKA (reference sequence). The CDR3: CSARGSYNEQFF. The CDR3 region has the DNA TGCAGTGCTAGGGGCTCCTACAATGAGCAGTTCTTC.

This rearrangement joins TRBV2 to TRBJ1-5, with D perhaps TRBD1 (5 bases). In germline, CDR1 is SNHLY, CDR2 FYNNEI. V lost 6 bases to trimming and J lost 3 bases, with 15 bases between them. This CDR3 has 15 residues. The CDR3 loop is CASRGTRGTNQPQHF. The CDR3 region has the DNA TGTGCCAGCAGGGGGACCCGTGGAACCAATCAGCCCCAGCATTTT.

CDR3 nucleotide sequence: TGTGCCAGCAGGGACCCGGGACTAGCCATCTACGAGCAGTACTTC. Encoded protein: CASRDPGLAIYEQYF. V usage is TRBV2 and J usage is TRBJ2-7, with 9 bases that match TRBD2. In germline, CDR1 is SNHLY, CDR2 FYNNEI. This CDR3 region has 15 residues. V was pared by 6 bases and J by 3 bases, with 9 bases of the junction left unmatched.

The chain recombines TRBV10-3 with TRBJ1-2; TRBD1 matches 10 bases. The V segment lost 6 bases and the J segment 6 bases; nucleotides outside the gene matches: 4. This CDR3 region has 13 residues. The germline gives CDR1 ENHRY, CDR2 SYGVKD. The CDR3 is CAIRPGQGNGYTF. The DNA of the CDR3 is TGTGCCATCAGGCCGGGACAGGGGAATGGCTACACCTTC.

About this clonotype: The junction and the germline gene differ at one end; a read error may be behind it. The genes are TRBV7-7 and TRBJ2-2; 7 bases fit TRBD1. From germline, CDR1 is SSHAT and CDR2 FNYEAQ (reference sequence). The CDR3 is 14 amino acids. CDR3 in amino acids: CASSLAQGAGELFF. The CDR3 nucleotides are TGTGCTAGCAGCTTAGCGCAGGGGGCCGGGGAGCTGTTTTTT.

The chain links TRBV10-3 to TRBJ1-2; 12 nucleotides line up with TRBD1. With V trimmed by 10 bases and J by 2 bases, 5 bases remained unmatched. CDR3 length equals 14 residues. CDR1 is ENHRY, CDR2 SYGVKD, per germline. This CDR3 reads CATGTGGANYGYTF. The CDR3 DNA follows: TGTGCCACCGGGACAGGGGGCGCCAACTATGGCTACACCTTC.

This clonotype was seen a single time. The rearrangement links TRBV7-3 to TRBJ2-3; TRBD2 aligns across 8 bases. Losses at the gene ends were 5 bases for V and 1 base for J; bases not matched to a gene: 5. This CDR3 is built from 15 residues. Germline V lookup: CDR1 SGHTA, CDR2 FQGTGA. The CDR3 loop reads CASSPQAGGTDTQYF. CDR3 sequence (DNA): TGTGCCAGCAGCCCCCAAGCGGGGGGCACAGATACGCAGTATTTT.

This chain joins TRBV6-1 and TRBJ1-2; 11 nucleotides align to TRBD1. CDR3 length: 16 residues. The V gene's germline CDR1 is MNHNS and CDR2 SASEGT. Trimming cost V 5 bases and J 4 bases; bases outside gene matches: 9. CDR3 nucleotide sequence: TGTGCCAGCAGTCCTCGCGGGGGGACAGGGGGCTATGGCTACACCTTC. Translating it yields CASSPRGGTGGYGYTF.

This chain connects TRBV19 to TRBJ2-1; D perhaps matches TRBD2 (5 bases). Trimming took off 6 bases at V and 6 bases at J, with 24 bases between the two ends. The CDR3 consists of 17 residues. Germline lookup yields CDR1 LNHDA and CDR2 SQIVND (reference sequence). The chain's CDR3 is CASRAPVRTGLVNEQFF. The CDR3 DNA is TGTGCCAGTAGGGCCCCCGTTAGGACCGGACTTGTCAATGAGCAGTTCTTC.

The rearrangement links TRBV28 to TRBJ2-7, with 7 positions matching TRBD2. The germline CDR1 and CDR2 sequences are MDHEN and SYDVKM. J gave up 2 bases and V 6 bases, and 13 bases lay outside the gene matches. The CDR3 totals 16 residues. The CDR3 loop reads CASSATEAGPAYEQYF. The CDR3 nucleotides read TGTGCCAGCAGCGCCACGGAAGCGGGGCCCGCCTACGAGCAGTACTTC.

The rearrangement links TRBV7-2 to TRBJ1-5; TRBD1 agrees at 7 bases. The germline V gene has CDR1 SGHTA and CDR2 FQGNSA. The J segment lost 2 bases and the V segment lost 1 base, leaving 11 bases of the junction unmatched. The CDR3 is 18 amino acids. CDR3 DNA: TGTGCCAGCAGCTTAGGGGCGCAGGGGGGGAAGGGCAATCAGCCCCAGCATTTT. It yields the protein CASSLGAQGGKGNQPQHF.

This clonotype was recorded a few times. The V gene is TRBV2, the J gene TRBJ2-1; either TRBD1 or TRBD2 may supply D (5 bases each). The V end lost 8 bases, the J end lost 1 base, and 12 bases lay between the germline ends. This CDR3 is built from 14 residues. Germline lookup yields CDR1 SNHLY and CDR2 FYNNEI. CDR3 bases: TGTGCCAGCGCCTGGGACGCATCCTACAATGAGCAGTTCTTC. This encodes CASAWDASYNEQFF.

The chain uses TRBV5-1 and TRBJ1-5; 9 bases map to TRBD1. Germline V gives CDR1 SGHRS, CDR2 YFSETQ. The CDR3 loop spans 14 amino acids. Germline trimming cut 2 bases from V and 7 bases from J; bases unmatched to any gene: 4. The DNA of the CDR3 is TGCGCCAGCAGCTTACAGGGGGCAAAACAGCCCCAGCATTTT. It translates to CASSLQGAKQPQHF.

The V call is TRBV20-1, the J call TRBJ2-5; D might be TRBD2 (7 bases). CDR3 length equals 13 residues. Looked up from germline, CDR1 is DFQATT and CDR2 is SNEGSKA (reference sequence). Trimming cost V 1 base and J 4 bases, with 10 bases left between them. The CDR3 DNA follows: TGCAGTGCTAGAGGGGGGGGCCTAGAGACCCAGTACTTC. This encodes CSARGGGLETQYF.

V is TRBV20-1 and J is TRBJ2-2; D is perhaps TRBD1 (5 bases). CDR1 is DFQATT, CDR2 SNEGSKA, per germline (reference sequence). The CDR3 extends over 14 amino acids. V shed 2 bases and J shed 5 bases, with 12 bases lying between them. The chain's CDR3 is CSARHRGRTGELFF. For the CDR3, the DNA is TGCAGTGCTAGACATAGGGGCCGGACCGGGGAGCTGTTTTTT.